Sequencing of this TCR beta chain was carried out in a study of response to subunit inactivated influenza vaccine. MiXCR was run by TCRdb on the RT-PCR reads, yielding one entry per CDR3 protein. The table lists more than 550,000 distinct CDR3 sequences, about 10% of them singletons, with more than 9.5% in the top ten. Trimming stripped 5 bases from V and 5 bases from J, with 13 bases between. Germline V gene data show CDR1 as SEHNR and CDR2 as FQNEAQ (reference sequence). CDR3 length: 14 residues. These data also featured in a second study, about T cells expressing NK-cell markers. As that study records: In generating TCR beta cDNA, 5'RACE template switching with UMIs was used. HCMV seropositivity characterized most of the eight sequenced donors, and seronegativity one.

This sample comprised PBMCs from blood, obtained on the day of vaccination. The chain carries TRBV7-9 and TRBJ2-1; no clear D gene. The sequence was collected from a man aged 50-60 years who received an inactivated influenza vaccine. This chain's CDR3 is CASSPARLDNEQFF. The CDR3 coding sequence is TGTGCCAGCAGCCCGGCCAGATTGGACAATGAGCAGTTCTTC.